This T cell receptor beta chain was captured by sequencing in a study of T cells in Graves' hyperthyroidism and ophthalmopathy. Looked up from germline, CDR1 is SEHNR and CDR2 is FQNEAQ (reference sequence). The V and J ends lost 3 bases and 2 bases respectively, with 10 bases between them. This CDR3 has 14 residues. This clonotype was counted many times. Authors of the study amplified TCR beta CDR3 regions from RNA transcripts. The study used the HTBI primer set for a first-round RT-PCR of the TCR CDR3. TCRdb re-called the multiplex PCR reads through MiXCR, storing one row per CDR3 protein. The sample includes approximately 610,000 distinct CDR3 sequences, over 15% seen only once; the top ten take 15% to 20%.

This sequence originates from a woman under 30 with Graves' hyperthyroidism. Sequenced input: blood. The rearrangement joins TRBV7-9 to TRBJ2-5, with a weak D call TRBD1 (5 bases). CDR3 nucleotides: TGTGCCAGCAGCTTCCGACAGCTACAAGAGACCCAGTACTTC. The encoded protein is CASSFRQLQETQYF.